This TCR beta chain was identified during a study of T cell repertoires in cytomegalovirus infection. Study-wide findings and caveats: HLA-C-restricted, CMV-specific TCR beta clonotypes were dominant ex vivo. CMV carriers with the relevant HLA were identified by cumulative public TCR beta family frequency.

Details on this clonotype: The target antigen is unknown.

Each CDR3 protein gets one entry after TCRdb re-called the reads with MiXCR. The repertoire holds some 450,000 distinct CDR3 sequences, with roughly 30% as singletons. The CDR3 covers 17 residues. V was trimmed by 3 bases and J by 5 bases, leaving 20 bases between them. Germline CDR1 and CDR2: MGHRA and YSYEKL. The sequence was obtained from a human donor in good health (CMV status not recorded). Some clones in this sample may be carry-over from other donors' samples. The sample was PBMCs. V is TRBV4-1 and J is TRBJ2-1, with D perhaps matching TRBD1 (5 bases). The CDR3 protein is CASSHVQGDGHNNEQFF. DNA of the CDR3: TGCGCCAGCAGCCATGTACAAGGGGATGGGCACAACAATGAGCAGTTCTTC.